These 5 T cell receptor beta chains were sequenced from one sample in a study of cytomegalovirus exposure and HLA in healthy donors. PCR used 60 Vbeta primers and 13 Jbeta primers. Produced via immunoSEQ multiplex PCR; TCRdb's table is partial and in-frame only. The sample yields around 150,000 clones, 82% seen once. Sequenced: PBMCs. The receptors shown here come from a woman aged 45 to 65 in good health and CMV-seropositive.

The chain combines TRBV28 with TRBJ1-5; D gene uncertain. The V gene's germline CDR1 is MDHEN and CDR2 SYDVKM. The V end lost 2 bases, the J end lost 0 bases, and 11 bases lay between the germline ends. This CDR3 is built from 16 residues. The chain's CDR3 is CASSLSWSHSNQPQHF. In DNA, the CDR3 is TGTGCCAGCAGTTTAAGCTGGTCCCATAGCAATCAGCCCCAGCATTTT.

This chain connects TRBV25-1 to TRBJ2-2; 10 bases match TRBD2. V gave up 6 bases and J gave up 4 bases; unmatched junction bases: 2. There are 14 residues in the CDR3. Germline V gene sequence: CDR1 MGHDK, CDR2 SYGVNS. In DNA, the CDR3 is TGTGCCAGCAGGACTAGCGGGTTCACCGGGGAGCTGTTTTTT. It is translated as CASRTSGFTGELFF.

The rearrangement links TRBV7-9 to TRBJ1-1; 10 bases are shared with TRBD1. Germline assignment: CDR1 SEHNR and CDR2 FQNEAQ (reference sequence). Trimming removed 5 bases from V and 6 bases from J; junction bases left unmatched: 3. CDR3 length equals 13 residues. CDR3 sequence (DNA): TGTGCCAGCAGCCATGGACAGGGGGCTGAAGCTTTCTTT. Translated, it gives CASSHGQGAEAFF.

The chain carries TRBV7-3 and TRBJ2-1, with 11 bases aligning to TRBD2. This CDR3 has 18 amino acids. CDR1 is SGHTA and CDR2 is FQGTGA in the germline V gene. The V and J ends lost 0 bases and 7 bases, in that order; junction bases with no gene match: 11. The CDR3 sequence: CASSLTPPTSGSGNEQFF. The CDR3 DNA reads as TGTGCCAGCAGCTTAACGCCTCCTACTAGCGGGAGCGGGAATGAGCAGTTCTTC.

The chain is built from TRBV19 and TRBJ2-3; D is unresolved. Germline-derived CDR1 and CDR2 are LNHDA and SQIVND (reference sequence). V was cut by 3 bases and J by 1 base, with 8 bases left in between. The CDR3 sequence is 14 residues long. CDR3 region: CASSISHGTDTQYF. DNA for the CDR3: TGTGCCAGTAGTATCAGTCACGGCACAGATACGCAGTATTTT.